This T cell receptor beta chain was documented in a study of blood T cell repertoires in COVID-19 (TCRdb year 2020). For the study in its entirety: The collaborator samples originated in the United States, Italy and Spain and spanned the acute and convalescent phases of COVID-19. Where HLA class I and class II types were available, the types were taken from metadata supplied by the sample provider, not from assay-based typing. Sample metadata almost always included a de-identified subject ID, COVID-19 status, age in years and sex. A freely available public database, intended as a resource for researchers studying the immune response to SARS-CoV-2, is where the repertoires were released. Deeply sampled blood TCRbeta repertoires from subjects exposed to, actively infected with, or recovered from COVID-19 were included in the dataset. Samples came from the ongoing ImmuneRACE study (first 160 participants) plus 1,254 subjects from 6 global collaborators. The material from the prospective study consisted of cDNA or gDNA derived from T cells, B-cell-depleted T cells, or PBMCs. Summary of the overall study and its limitations: How much clinical and demographic metadata was included differed by source and by participant, and the metadata was provided uncurated.

TCRbeta CDR3 regions were amplified from genomic DNA by means of the immunoSEQ Assay, a bias-controlled multiplex PCR. As for the original processing: Nucleated cell counts per sample were estimated from amplification of reference gene primers within the assay. To quantify the absolute abundance of each unique TCRbeta CDR3 rearrangement, sequence reads were collapsed and filtered. For each sample, productive Simpson clonality was calculated by taking the square root of Simpson's diversity index across productive rearrangements. The table was pulled from immuneACCESS by TCRdb, which kept in-frame rearrangements only. Such tables lose some clones; where checked, under half of the loss comes from unresolved V genes, and the rest has no known cause. That table is the source of V, J and clone size, and D and trimming were worked out from the DNA. This sample lists 250,000 or so clones; about 91% were detected once. The ten most abundant clones make up 2% to 2.5% of the sample.

V is pruned by 4 bases and J by 6 bases, leaving 7 bases of the junction without a gene match. Inclusive of the bounding cysteine and phenylalanine, the CDR3 is 16 residues long. CDR3 DNA only is kept here, 48 bases in frame from base 1. From the germline V gene, CDR1 is SGHNT and CDR2 is YENEEA. Participants in the prospective study were enrolled through a virtual design, were aged roughly 18 to 95 years, and lived in about 25 United States geographic areas. To assign participants to cohorts, the prospective study relied on clinical history that participants themselves reported in a screening survey and a study questionnaire. Each participant in the prospective study had whole blood, serum and a nasopharyngeal or oropharyngeal swab collected by mobile phlebotomists. Prospective study participants could optionally give additional blood draws and questionnaires over a roughly 2-month period. Before DNA extraction, prospective study blood samples were shipped either frozen or at room temperature.

The count of this clone is one. The specificity of this receptor is unknown. Nothing much larger sits one base from this clone, and base qualities are not available. This clonotype originated in a woman aged 40-49 years with acute COVID-19. Sequencing was carried out using PBMCs or T cells enriched from blood (not recorded which). This chain is built from TRBV11-3 and TRBJ2-2; 11 central bases correspond to TRBD2. For the CDR3, the sequence is CASSWGTSGLAGELFF. The nucleotide sequence reads as follows: TGTGCCAGCAGCTGGGGGACTAGCGGATTGGCCGGGGAGCTGTTTTTT.